The rows below give T cell receptor beta chains drawn from one sample of a study of blood T cell repertoires in COVID-19. TCRdb's copy holds only in-frame clones and misses some; the assay was immunoSEQ multiplex PCR. The sample yields about 130,000 clones, almost 70% seen once. Source material: peripheral blood. These receptors were collected from a woman aged 70-85 years with acute or convalescent COVID-19. Each CDR3 is given with its conserved first and last residue. Clone size is given for some rows only: seen once, a few or many times, or a class if the clone is expanded.

V,length,size,CDR3
TRBV6-2/TRBV6-3,14,.,CASSLTGNRYGYTF
TRBV4-3,15,few,CASSQDPGRENGYTF
TRBV30,15,.,CAWSAGTGGNQPQHF
TRBV7-2,15,.,CASSRDRGLYNEQFF
TRBV11-2,12,.,CASLMDSSTQYF
TRBV19,14,.,CASTERTNNEKLFF
TRBV19,17,.,CASSIRGQRMMNTEAFF
TRBV3-1/TRBV3-2,16,few,CASSQFSGRAGNEQFF
TRBV10-3,14,few,CAISVTEKNTEAFF
TRBV6-6,14,few,CASRLDSPYEKLFF
TRBV4-3,16,.,CASSQVRGTATDTQYF
TRBV18,15,.,CASSLRGSSYNEQFF
TRBV5-1,17,once,CASSLVASGQGANVLTF
TRBV5-4,15,.,CASSSPAGLQETQYF
TRBV6-2/TRBV6-3,16,many,CASSSLGTKLTDTQYF
TRBV7-3,16,once,CASSLRGQGAISEQFF
TRBV5-5,14,.,CASSFKLAGVEQYF
TRBV6-1,15,.,CASSENVAPGQPQHF
TRBV28,15,many,CASSATGTAKNIQYF
TRBV29-1,15,.,CSVETGGRSYNEQFF
TRBV5-1,15,.,CASSLEDRAFYGYTF
TRBV7-8,13,few,CASSPPSGETQYF
TRBV6-2/TRBV6-3,19,few,CASSYPGTEQNVEYYEQYF
TRBV19,14,.,CASSRFSGANVLTF
TRBV5-6,17,.,CASSLGPLIAGANVLTF
TRBV6-5,13,.,CASSGTVPHGYTF
TRBV5-1,14,.,CASSEGQSSYEQYF
TRBV29-1,14,.,CSVSAGQMNTEAFF
TRBV7-2,15,once,CASSRLAGGQDTQYF
TRBV28,15,many,CASSLLTSGSYEQYF
TRBV6-6,13,.,CASSYLPDREAFF
TRBV29-1,15,.,CSVILSGTDYNEQFF
TRBV11-2,15,.,CASSQLLAGEGEQFF
TRBV28,15,few,CASSSGQANTGELFF
TRBV18,15,.,CASSPGRDSNQPQHF
TRBV14,15,.,CASSGTSGFAETQYF
TRBV28,14,.,CASSTGQGGEKLFF
TRBV5-1,15,.,CASSSGTGGFYGYTF
TRBV28,17,.,CASSFTKFGDSTDTQYF
TRBV2,15,once,CASSDTRLGFYEQYF
TRBV6-5,16,.,CASSYLLAGGPGELFF
TRBV6-5,15,.,CASSYSNNMRYEQYF
TRBV20-1,13,few,CSASLSTHNEQFF
TRBV9,11,.,CASRQHLGYTF
TRBV15,15,.,CATSRDMRGNQPQHF
TRBV6-4,20,.,CASSDSVWRGGLNGANVLTF
TRBV2,15,.,CASSLQVGYNSPLHF
TRBV5-4,13,.,CASSTTGGGEQFF